Reported below is one TCR beta chain. This record comes from a study of OX40 agonist ivuxolimab in advanced cancers. V lost 0 bases, J lost 0 bases, and 6 bases stayed unmatched. CDR1 is SGHRS and CDR2 is YFSETQ in the germline V gene. The CDR3 contains 18 residues. TCRdb's copy holds only in-frame clones and misses some; the assay was immunoSEQ multiplex PCR. The data show about 88,000 clones, with approximately 90% seen just once and 1.5% to 2% held by the top ten. This sequence joins TRBV5-1 and TRBJ2-5; 12 nucleotides agree with TRBD2. The specimen comprised CD4+ or CD8+ T cells sorted from blood, sampled in a trial of the OX40 agonist ivuxolimab. The receptor's source is an adult with an advanced solid tumor such as melanoma, head and neck, liver or kidney cancer. DNA of the CDR3: TGCGCCAGCAGCTTGGTACCCACTAGCGGGGGGAACCAAGAGACCCAGTACTTC. It translates to CASSLVPTSGGNQETQYF.